This TCR beta chain was captured by sequencing in a study of CD8 T cells in ankylosing spondylitis. This clonotype has at least ten counts. The target antigen is unknown. From the 5' RACE reads, TCRdb called clonotypes with MiXCR, one entry per CDR3 protein. Of fewer than 550,000 distinct CDR3 sequences in the sample, about 5.7% are singletons; the top ten hold 3.5%. Study results and limitations: Clones that were linked to disease were CD8+ and were relatively rare in peripheral blood. Earlier studies detected some motif variants in reactive arthritis synovial fluid and blood. The authors reported significant enrichment of disease-linked clones in matched ankylosing spondylitis synovial fluid. The study identified a TCR beta motif of roughly eight highly homologous variants that appeared characteristic of ankylosing spondylitis blood.

The CDR3 runs 16 residues. The germline V and J ends were trimmed by 2 bases and 0 bases, with 17 bases remaining between them. Per germline, CDR1 DFQATT and CDR2 SNEGSKA (reference sequence). The source of this sequence is a male donor with ankylosing spondylitis. This chain links TRBV20-1 with TRBJ2-7; TRBD2 might be the D (6 bases). The specimen was blood, either unsorted or a sorted T cell fraction (not recorded which). This CDR3 reads CSARKTGTGSSYEQYF. The CDR3 coding sequence is TGCAGTGCTAGAAAAACCGGGACCGGGAGCTCCTACGAGCAGTACTTC.